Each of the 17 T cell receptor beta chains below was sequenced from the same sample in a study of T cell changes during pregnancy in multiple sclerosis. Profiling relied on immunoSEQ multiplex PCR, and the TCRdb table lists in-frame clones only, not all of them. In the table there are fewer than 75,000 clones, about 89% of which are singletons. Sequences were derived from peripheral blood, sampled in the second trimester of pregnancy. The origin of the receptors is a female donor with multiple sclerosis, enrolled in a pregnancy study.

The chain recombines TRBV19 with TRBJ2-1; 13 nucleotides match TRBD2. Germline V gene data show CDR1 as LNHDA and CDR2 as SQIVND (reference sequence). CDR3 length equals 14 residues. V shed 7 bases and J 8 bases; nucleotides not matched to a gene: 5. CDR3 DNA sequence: TGTGCCAGTACTGGGACTAGCGGGATCGATGAGCAGTTCTTC. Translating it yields CASTGTSGIDEQFF.

The CDR3 nucleotides read TGTGCCAGCAGTCCCCTCGGGGGGAAGGGGGTCTATGGCTACACCTTC. Translation gives CASSPLGGKGVYGYTF. The chain is built from TRBV6-4 and TRBJ1-2; TRBD1 might be the D (6 bases). Germline CDR1 MRHNA, CDR2 SNTAGT. There are 16 residues in the CDR3. The V and J ends lost 5 bases and 4 bases respectively, with 20 bases between them.

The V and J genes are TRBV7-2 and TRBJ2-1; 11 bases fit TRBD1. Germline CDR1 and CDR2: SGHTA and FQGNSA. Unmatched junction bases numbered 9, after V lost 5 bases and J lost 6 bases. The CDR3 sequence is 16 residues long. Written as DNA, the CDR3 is TGTGCCAGCAGCCCTAATGGACAGGGGGCGAGCAATGAGCAGTTCTTC. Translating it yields CASSPNGQGASNEQFF.

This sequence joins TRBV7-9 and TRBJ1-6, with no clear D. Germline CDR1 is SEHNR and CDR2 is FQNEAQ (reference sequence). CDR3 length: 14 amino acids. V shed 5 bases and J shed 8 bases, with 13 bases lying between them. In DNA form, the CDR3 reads TGTGCCAGCAGCCTATCCCCGTTGGATTCACCCCTCCACTTT. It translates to CASSLSPLDSPLHF.

In DNA, the CDR3 is TGCGCCAGCCAGGCTGCAGCCGATTCACCCCTCCACTTT. Protein sequence: CASQAAADSPLHF. The rearrangement links TRBV5-1 to TRBJ1-6; no reliable D call. Trimming cost V 7 bases and J 8 bases, with 13 bases left between them. The CDR3 consists of 13 residues. Germline CDR1 reads SGHRS; CDR2 reads YFSETQ.

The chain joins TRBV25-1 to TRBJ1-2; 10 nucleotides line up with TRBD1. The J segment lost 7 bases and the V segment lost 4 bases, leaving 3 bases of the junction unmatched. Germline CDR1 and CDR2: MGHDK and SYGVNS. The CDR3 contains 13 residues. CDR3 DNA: TGTGCCAGCAGTGTCCGGGACAGGGGTGGCTACACCTTC. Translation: CASSVRDRGGYTF.

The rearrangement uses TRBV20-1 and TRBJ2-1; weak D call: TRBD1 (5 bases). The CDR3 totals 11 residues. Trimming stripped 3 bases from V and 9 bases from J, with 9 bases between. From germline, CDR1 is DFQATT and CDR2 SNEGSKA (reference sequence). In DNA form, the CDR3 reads TGCAGTGCTAGCCCAGGGCTTGAGCAGTTCTTC. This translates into CSASPGLEQFF.

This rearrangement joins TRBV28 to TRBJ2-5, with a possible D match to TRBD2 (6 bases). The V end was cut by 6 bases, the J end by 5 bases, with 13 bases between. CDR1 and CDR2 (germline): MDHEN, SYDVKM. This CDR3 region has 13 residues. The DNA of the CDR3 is TGTGCCAGCAGGGACGGGAGTTCGGAGACCCAGTACTTC. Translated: CASRDGSSETQYF.

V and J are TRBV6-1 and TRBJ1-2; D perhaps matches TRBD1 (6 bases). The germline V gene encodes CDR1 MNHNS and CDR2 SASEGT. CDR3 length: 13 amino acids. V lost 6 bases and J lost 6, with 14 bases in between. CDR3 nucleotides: TGTGCCAGCAGGACATTACAGGGAGATGGCTACACCTTC. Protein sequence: CASRTLQGDGYTF.

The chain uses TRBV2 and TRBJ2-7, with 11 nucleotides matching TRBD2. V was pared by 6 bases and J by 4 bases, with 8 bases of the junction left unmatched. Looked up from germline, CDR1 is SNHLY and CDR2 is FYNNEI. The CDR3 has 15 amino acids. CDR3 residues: CASRPSSGRPYEQYF. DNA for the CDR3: TGTGCCAGCAGGCCCTCTAGCGGGAGGCCTTACGAGCAGTACTTC.

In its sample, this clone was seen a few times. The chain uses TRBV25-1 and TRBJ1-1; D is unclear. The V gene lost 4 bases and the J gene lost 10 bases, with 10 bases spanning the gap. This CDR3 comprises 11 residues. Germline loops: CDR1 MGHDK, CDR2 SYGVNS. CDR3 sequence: CASSAGGVAFF. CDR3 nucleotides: TGTGCCAGCAGTGCAGGAGGTGTAGCTTTCTTT.

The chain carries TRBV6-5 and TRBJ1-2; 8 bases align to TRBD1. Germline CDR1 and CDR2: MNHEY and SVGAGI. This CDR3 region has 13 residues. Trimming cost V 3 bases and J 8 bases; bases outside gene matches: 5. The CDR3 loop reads CASSYDRGRGYTF. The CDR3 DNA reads TGTGCCAGCAGTTATGACAGGGGACGGGGCTACACCTTC.

CDR3 region: CAIFRPLDTQYF. The CDR3 nucleotides are TGTGCCATCTTCAGGCCCCTTGATACGCAGTATTTT. The V call is TRBV7-2, the J call TRBJ2-3; no firm D call. V lost 10 bases and J lost 6, with 14 bases in between. Germline loops: CDR1 SGHTA, CDR2 FQGNSA. The CDR3 runs to 12 residues.

In DNA, the CDR3 is TGTGCCAGCAGGTCGGGACAGGGGGCTAATGAAAAACTGTTTTTT. Translating gives CASRSGQGANEKLFF. V and J are TRBV6-1 and TRBJ1-4, with 11 nucleotides matching TRBD1. There are 15 residues in the CDR3. The V gene's germline CDR1 is MNHNS and CDR2 SASEGT. J lost 3 bases, V lost 6 bases, and 3 bases had no gene match.

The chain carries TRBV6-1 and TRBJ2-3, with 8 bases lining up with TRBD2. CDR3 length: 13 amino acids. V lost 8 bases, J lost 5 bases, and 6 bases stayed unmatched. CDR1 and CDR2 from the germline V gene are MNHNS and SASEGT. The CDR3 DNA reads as TGTGCCAGCGGGACTAGTCCGGGAGATACGCAGTATTTT. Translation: CASGTSPGDTQYF.

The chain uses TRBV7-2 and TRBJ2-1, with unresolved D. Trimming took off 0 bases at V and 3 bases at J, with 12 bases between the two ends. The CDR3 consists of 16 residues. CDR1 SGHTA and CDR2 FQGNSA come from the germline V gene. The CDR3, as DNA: TGTGCCAGCAGCTTAGCGGGCCAGACGATCTACAATGAGCAGTTCTTC. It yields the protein CASSLAGQTIYNEQFF.

CDR3 region: CASSPTGQGNTEAFF. CDR3 nucleotides: TGTGCCAGCTCACCTACCGGACAGGGGAACACTGAAGCTTTCTTT. The chain uses TRBV18 and TRBJ1-1; TRBD1 matches 8 bases. After removal of 3 bases from V and 1 base from J, the junction contained 4 bases not matched to a gene. Germline V CDR1 and CDR2: KGHSH, LQKENI. The CDR3 contains 15 residues.